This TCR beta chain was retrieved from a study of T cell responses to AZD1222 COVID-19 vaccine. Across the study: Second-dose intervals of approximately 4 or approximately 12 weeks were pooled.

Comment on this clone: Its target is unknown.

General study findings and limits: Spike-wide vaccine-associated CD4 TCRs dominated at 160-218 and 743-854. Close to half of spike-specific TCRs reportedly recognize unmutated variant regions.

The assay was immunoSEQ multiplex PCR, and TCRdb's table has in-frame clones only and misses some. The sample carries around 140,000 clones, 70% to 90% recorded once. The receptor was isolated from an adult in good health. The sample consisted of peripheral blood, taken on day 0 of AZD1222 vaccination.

The CDR3 here is CASSMGLSGYTF. The CDR3, as DNA: TGTGCCAGTAGTATGGGGCTGTCTGGCTACACCTTC. The chain recombines TRBV19 with TRBJ1-2; a possible D gene is TRBD1 (5 bases). The germline V and J ends were trimmed by 3 bases and 7 bases, with 9 bases remaining between them. The CDR3 loop spans 12 amino acids. In germline, CDR1 is LNHDA, CDR2 SQIVND (reference sequence).